These 10 T cell receptor beta chains share one sample of origin, sequenced in a study of shared T cell receptors in the human thymus. Only in-frame clones appear in the TCRdb table, and some are missing; sequencing was by immunoSEQ multiplex PCR. The sample yields over 450,000 clones, 75% to 80% seen once. The same data also went into a second study, on human thymus T cells.

Sequencing was carried out using thymocytes. These receptors were taken from a boy in the first two years of life with a congenital heart defect.

This clone was recorded only once. The V call is TRBV11-3, the J call TRBJ2-7; a possible D gene is TRBD1 (6 bases). CDR1 is SGHNT, CDR2 YENEEA, per germline. Trimming shortened V by 3 bases and J by 1 base, and 19 bases separated the two germline ends. CDR3 size: 17 residues. CDR3 amino acids: CASSFRLIGGQSYEQYF. The CDR3 bases are TGTGCCAGCAGCTTTAGACTCATTGGCGGACAGTCCTACGAGCAGTACTTC. The full variable domain, with the rest looked up from reference TRBV11-3 and TRBJ2-7, is EAGVVQSPRYKIIEKKQPVAFWCNPISGHNTLYWYLQNLGQGPELLIRYENEEAVDDSQLPKDRFSAERLKGVDSTLKIQPAELGDSAVYLCASSFRLIGGQSYEQYFGPGTRLTVT.

This clone was detected a few times. The chain joins TRBV18 to TRBJ2-4; TRBD1 agrees at 7 bases. The CDR3 length is 13 residues. Germline assignment: CDR1 KGHSH and CDR2 LQKENI. J was trimmed by 8 bases and V by 4 bases; bases with no gene match: 5. The CDR3 sequence is CASSLDTGDIQYF. The CDR3 coding sequence is TGTGCCAGCTCACTTGATACAGGGGACATTCAGTACTTC.

The chain uses TRBV5-4 and TRBJ1-1, with a possible D match to TRBD1 (5 bases). The ends were cut back, 0 bases at V and 5 bases at J, with 14 bases in the middle. The CDR3 sequence is 15 residues long. Germline V gene sequence: CDR1 SGHNT, CDR2 YYREEE (reference sequence). CDR3 in DNA: TGTGCCAGCAGCTTGGACAGGATCGTGGCAACTGAAGCTTTCTTT. Translating it yields CASSLDRIVATEAFF.

The chain carries TRBV5-6 and TRBJ2-1; 11 nucleotides match TRBD1. The V gene's germline CDR1 is SGHDT and CDR2 YYEEEE. V lost 3 bases, J lost 4 bases, and 3 bases stayed unmatched. The CDR3 extends over 15 amino acids. CDR3 DNA: TGTGCCAGCAGCTCGGGACAGGGGGAATACAATGAGCAGTTCTTC. Translated, it gives CASSSGQGEYNEQFF.

The genes are TRBV7-9 and TRBJ1-3, with D hard to call. This CDR3 region has 16 residues. The V gene lost 2 bases and the J gene lost 9 bases, with 20 bases spanning the gap. Germline V lookup: CDR1 SEHNR, CDR2 FQNEAQ (reference sequence). The CDR3 here is CASSLPTRMGGCTIYF. Here the CDR3 DNA reads TGTGCCAGCAGCTTACCCACCAGGATGGGTGGGTGCACCATATATTTT. Full variable domain (remainder filled in from reference TRBV7-9 and TRBJ1-3): DTGVSQNPRHKITKRGQNVTFRCDPISEHNRLYWYRQTLGQGPEFLTYFQNEAQLEKSRLLSDRFSAERPKGSFSTLEIQRTEQGDSAMYLCASSLPTRMGGCTIYFGEGSWLTVV.

This clone was seen a single time. The gene calls are TRBV5-6 and TRBJ2-1; TRBD2 matches at 8 bases. CDR1 and CDR2 from the germline V gene are SGHDT and YYEEEE. This CDR3 spans 16 amino acids. After removal of 1 base from V and 8 bases from J, the junction contained 11 bases not matched to a gene. The CDR3 is CASSLWVGRASDEQFF. The CDR3 bases are TGTGCCAGCAGCTTGTGGGTCGGGAGGGCCTCAGATGAGCAGTTCTTC.

This chain links TRBV5-6 with TRBJ2-7; the match to TRBD1 covers 8 bases. Per germline, CDR1 SGHDT and CDR2 YYEEEE. This CDR3 has 14 residues. V was pared by 4 bases and J by 6 bases, with 9 bases of the junction left unmatched. The chain's CDR3 is CASSLWDRNGEQYF. CDR3 coding DNA: TGTGCCAGCAGCCTGTGGGACAGGAACGGCGAGCAGTACTTC. The full variable domain, rest sourced from reference TRBV5-6 and TRBJ2-7, is DAGVTQSPTHLIKTRGQQVTLRCSPKSGHDTVSWYQQALGQGPQFIFQYYEEEERQRGNFPDRFSGHQFPNYSSELNVNALLLGDSALYLCASSLWDRNGEQYFGPGTRLTVT.

This sequence joins TRBV19 and TRBJ1-5, with 10 nucleotides matching TRBD1. Germline CDR1 is LNHDA and CDR2 is SQIVND (reference sequence). V shed 4 bases, J shed 7 bases, and the junction held 10 bases outside the gene matches. The CDR3 is 16 amino acids. CDR3 nucleotides: TGTGCCAGTAGTACCCCGGGACAGGGGCCGAGGCAGCCCCAGCATTTT. It is translated as CASSTPGQGPRQPQHF.

The chain joins TRBV7-9 to TRBJ2-7, with 7 bases fitting TRBD2. The junction had 7 bases not matched to a gene; V was cut back by 2 bases and J by 0 bases. CDR1 and CDR2 (germline): SEHNR, FQNEAQ (reference sequence). CDR3 length equals 16 residues. The CDR3 here is CASSLHSGGSSYEQYF. The CDR3 nucleotides are TGTGCCAGCAGCTTACACTCCGGCGGGAGCTCCTACGAGCAGTACTTC.

This clone was detected only a few times. V and J are TRBV6-1 and TRBJ1-5, with TRBD1 matching over 8 bases. The CDR3 runs to 13 residues. With V trimmed by 6 bases and J by 12 bases, 10 bases remained unmatched. From germline, CDR1 is MNHNS and CDR2 SASEGT. The CDR3 is CASRAPPRGRQHF. The CDR3 DNA reads TGTGCCAGCAGGGCCCCACCCAGGGGGCGCCAGCATTTT.